This TCR beta chain was found in a study of T-cell memory formation after mild COVID-19. V gave up 6 bases and J gave up 5 bases, with 20 bases separating them. This CDR3 is 16 amino acids long. CDR1 and CDR2 from the germline V gene are SNHLY and FYNNEI. One entry per CDR3 protein results from TCRdb running MiXCR on the 5' RACE reads. Of roughly 400,000 distinct CDR3 sequences in the sample, approximately 15% were seen once. The chain uses TRBV2 and TRBJ1-5, with D maybe TRBD1 (6 bases). Sequencing was performed on PBMCs or a T cell subset sorted from them (not recorded which). The TCR sequence derives from a man younger than 30 who had mild COVID-19 (a few samples of this study predate the infection). Cell type and time point are not known. The CDR3 protein is CASRAGDLQGHQPQHF. The DNA of the CDR3 is TGTGCCAGCAGAGCAGGAGACTTGCAGGGGCATCAGCCCCAGCATTTT. The full variable domain, in which reference TRBV2 and TRBJ1-5 provide the parts outside the CDR3, is EPEVTQTPSHQVTQMGQEVILRCVPISNHLYFYWYRQILGQKVEFLVSFYNNEISEKSEIFDDQFSVERPDGSNFTLKIRSTKLEDSAMYFCASRAGDLQGHQPQHFGDGTRLSIL.